Following are 9 T cell receptor beta chains from one sample sequenced in a study of identical twins. Using its own MiXCR run on the 5' RACE reads, TCRdb lists one record per CDR3 protein. The sample includes around 530,000 distinct CDR3 sequences, approximately 16% seen only once; the top ten take less than 0.5%. These same data were also listed under a study on yellow fever vaccine responses in identical twins.

Sequencing used CD4+ T cells sorted from blood. The receptors stem from a woman aged 18-29 years in good health.

This clonotype came up a few times. The gene calls are TRBV3-1 and TRBJ1-3; D not certain. CDR1 LGHDT and CDR2 YNNKEL come from the germline V gene (reference sequence). The V and J ends lost 0 bases and 0 bases respectively, with 6 bases between them. This CDR3 spans 15 amino acids. CDR3: CASSQDVFSGNTIYF. The CDR3 coding sequence is TGTGCCAGCAGCCAAGATGTGTTCTCTGGAAACACCATATATTTT.

This clonotype showed up just a few times. This chain joins TRBV5-5 and TRBJ2-2; the match to TRBD1 covers 8 bases. The CDR3 runs 17 residues. The germline CDR1 and CDR2 sequences are SGHKS and YYEKEE (reference sequence). The junction had 6 bases not matched to a gene; V was cut back by 1 base and J by 1 base. CDR3 loop: CASSLTGQGLNTGELFF. The CDR3 region has the DNA TGTGCCAGCAGCTTGACTGGACAGGGATTGAACACCGGGGAGCTGTTTTTT.

V usage is TRBV5-1 and J usage is TRBJ2-5, with D perhaps matching TRBD2 (6 bases). The CDR3 is 15 residues long. Trimming pared 0 bases from V and 1 base from J, leaving 10 bases between. Looked up from germline, CDR1 is SGHRS and CDR2 is YFSETQ. CDR3 DNA: TGCGCCAGCAGCTTGGACGGGGGTTCCCAAGAGACCCAGTACTTC. This gives the protein CASSLDGGSQETQYF.

The rearrangement joins TRBV6-2 or TRBV6-3 to TRBJ1-2; 9 bases match TRBD1. The CDR3 is made up of 16 amino acids. CDR1 MNHEY and CDR2 SVGEGT come from the germline V gene. Trimming at V came to 4 bases and at J to 7 bases, leaving 13 bases not matched to a gene. CDR3 amino acids: CASSWGGSGTGSGYTF. The DNA for the CDR3 is TGTGCCAGCAGTTGGGGTGGATCCGGGACAGGGAGTGGCTACACCTTC.

This clonotype was counted between two and nine times. V usage is TRBV5-1 and J usage is TRBJ2-4; a weak D match, TRBD1 (5 bases). Germline-derived CDR1 and CDR2 are SGHRS and YFSETQ. Trimming left V 4 bases short and J 3 bases short, with 17 bases between. The CDR3 loop spans 16 amino acids. CDR3 loop: CASSPAQGTGKNIQYF. For the CDR3, the DNA is TGCGCCAGCAGCCCCGCGCAGGGTACGGGCAAAAACATTCAGTACTTC.

V gene TRBV18 combines with J gene TRBJ2-3; no clear D gene. Germline CDR1 reads KGHSH; CDR2 reads LQKENI. CDR3 length equals 15 residues. The germline V and J ends were trimmed by 6 bases and 2 bases, with 15 bases remaining between them. In DNA, the CDR3 is TGTGCCAGCTCCCCCGTTTCAACGGTCACAGATACGCAGTATTTT. Translation: CASSPVSTVTDTQYF. Together with reference TRBV18 and TRBJ2-3, the CDR3 gives the full variable domain: NAGVMQNPRHLVRRRGQEARLRCSPMKGHSHVYWYRQLPEEGLKFMVYLQKENIIDESGMPKERFSAEFPKEGPSILRIQQVVRGDSAAYFCASSPVSTVTDTQYFGPGTRLTVL.

This clonotype was picked up a small number of times. This rearrangement joins TRBV20-1 to TRBJ2-3, with 11 bases identical to TRBD1. V lost 5 bases to trimming and J lost 5 bases; unmatched junction nucleotides: 3. Looked up from germline, CDR1 is DFQATT and CDR2 is SNEGSKA (reference sequence). The CDR3 sequence is 13 residues long. CDR3 in DNA: TGCAGTGCTTCGGACAGGGGGCAAGATACGCAGTATTTT. Protein sequence: CSASDRGQDTQYF.

The genes are TRBV18 and TRBJ2-7, with 7 bases identical to TRBD1. The CDR3 has 14 residues. V lost 4 bases, J lost 11 bases, and 14 bases stayed unmatched. Germline-derived CDR1 and CDR2 are KGHSH and LQKENI. CDR3 amino acids: CASSQISDRDTKYF. DNA for the CDR3: TGTGCCAGCTCACAAATCTCCGACAGGGATACTAAGTACTTC.

The chain links TRBV20-1 to TRBJ2-7; TRBD1 is a possible D gene (6 bases). CDR1 and CDR2 (germline): DFQATT, SNEGSKA (reference sequence). Trimming pared 5 bases from V and 5 bases from J, leaving 10 bases between. CDR3 length equals 11 residues. The CDR3 is CSAGGQHEQYF. CDR3 bases: TGCAGTGCTGGAGGACAGCACGAGCAGTACTTC.